One sample yielded the 9 T cell receptor beta chains listed below, sequenced in a study of blood T cell repertoires in COVID-19. Libraries were prepared by immunoSEQ multiplex PCR; TCRdb keeps only in-frame clonotypes and omits some of them. The data show approximately 240,000 clones, with approximately 83% seen just once and more than 5.5% held by the top ten. Sample: peripheral blood. The receptors shown here come from a human donor in a cohort sampled during active COVID-19.

About this clone: Other DNA variants within this sample encode the same CDR3. The chain combines TRBV20-1 with TRBJ2-7; D gene unclear. V lost 3 bases and J 5 bases, leaving 8 bases between the germline ends. The CDR3 runs to 11 residues. Germline V gives CDR1 DFQATT, CDR2 SNEGSKA (reference sequence). This chain's CDR3 is CSASPTHEQYF. The CDR3 coding sequence is TGCAGTGCTAGTCCGACACACGAGCAGTACTTC.

The chain is built from TRBV24-1 and TRBJ2-2, with 10 bases fitting TRBD1. With V trimmed by 6 bases and J by 7 bases, 7 bases remained unmatched. Germline lookup yields CDR1 KGHDR and CDR2 SFDVKD. The CDR3 extends over 15 amino acids. The CDR3 bases are TGTGCCACCAGTTTAGGGACAGGGGTTGTCGGGGAGCTGTTTTTT. Residues: CATSLGTGVVGELFF.

V is TRBV7-6 and J is TRBJ1-1; D is perhaps TRBD1 (6 bases). V lost 7 bases to trimming and J lost 1 base, with 19 bases between them. The germline CDR1 and CDR2 sequences are SGHVS and FNYEAQ. The CDR3 is made up of 16 amino acids. The CDR3 here is CASIKETGTPNTEAFF. The DNA of the CDR3 is TGTGCCAGCATCAAAGAAACCGGGACACCGAACACTGAAGCTTTCTTT. Full variable domain (outside the CDR3, taken from reference TRBV7-6 and TRBJ1-1): GAGVSQSPRYKVTKRGQDVALRCDPISGHVSLYWYRQALGQGPEFLTYFNYEAQQDKSGLPNDRFSAERPEGSISTLTIQRTEQRDSAMYRCASIKETGTPNTEAFFGQGTRLTVV.

The chain recombines TRBV24-1 with TRBJ2-3, with D possibly being TRBD2 (5 bases). V was clipped by 5 bases and J by 0 bases, with 14 bases between them. The CDR3 is made up of 16 amino acids. CDR1 is KGHDR, CDR2 SFDVKD, per germline. The CDR3 protein is CATSAPGRGSTDTQYF. Written as DNA, the CDR3 is TGTGCCACCAGTGCCCCCGGTCGCGGGAGCACAGATACGCAGTATTTT.

The V call is TRBV10-3, the J call TRBJ2-2; D might be TRBD2 (7 bases). The V gene's germline CDR1 is ENHRY and CDR2 SYGVKD. This CDR3 spans 15 amino acids. V lost 8 bases and J lost 8, with 21 bases in between. The CDR3 sequence: CAIGDVGGAAGELFF. The CDR3 DNA is TGTGCCATCGGCGATGTGGGGGGGGCGGCAGGGGAGCTGTTTTTT.

V usage is TRBV5-1 and J usage is TRBJ2-1; 15 bases align to TRBD2. Germline loops: CDR1 SGHRS, CDR2 YFSETQ. There are 15 residues in the CDR3. J was trimmed by 7 bases and V by 4 bases; bases with no gene match: 3. As DNA, the CDR3 is TGCGCCAGCAGCCCTGGGACTAGCGGGGGGAATGAGCAGTTCTTC. This codes for CASSPGTSGGNEQFF.

J is TRBJ2-3 and V is TRBV4-2; possible D gene TRBD1, 6 bases. The CDR3 contains 15 residues. The ends were cut back, 4 bases at V and 5 bases at J, with 16 bases in the middle. The germline V gene encodes CDR1 LGHNA and CDR2 YNFKEQ. CDR3 sequence (DNA): TGTGCCAGCAGCCCGGGAAGCAGGGGTGGAGATACGCAGTATTTT. Translating it yields CASSPGSRGGDTQYF.

The chain couples TRBV2 to TRBJ2-2; TRBD1 might be the D (5 bases). V was pared by 2 bases and J by 1 base, with 8 bases between. Germline values: CDR1 SNHLY, CDR2 FYNNEI. CDR3 length equals 15 residues. CDR3 loop: CASSETGQNTGELFF. Here the CDR3 DNA reads TGTGCCAGCAGTGAAACCGGACAGAACACCGGGGAGCTGTTTTTT.

This chain connects TRBV10-3 to TRBJ2-3; 13 bases agree with TRBD2. Unmatched junction bases numbered 5, after V lost 0 bases and J lost 5 bases. This CDR3 is built from 17 residues. The germline CDR1 and CDR2 sequences are ENHRY and SYGVKD. CDR3 residues: CAISESTSGGAGDTQYF. The DNA for the CDR3 is TGTGCCATCAGTGAGTCTACTAGCGGGGGGGCCGGAGATACGCAGTATTTT.